The 18 T cell receptor beta chains below come from one sample, sequenced in a study of monozygotic twins with cystic fibrosis. Data came from immunoSEQ multiplex PCR; TCRdb stores just in-frame clones and leaves some out. The sample includes approximately 36,000 clones, 90% to 95% seen only once; the top ten take 0.19%. The sequenced sample was blood. All receptors come from a boy between 2 and 10 years old with cystic fibrosis.

V and J are TRBV5-1 and TRBJ1-4; no definite D call. The V end lost 2 bases, the J end lost 2 bases, and 7 bases lay between the germline ends. The CDR3 loop spans 14 amino acids. CDR1 and CDR2 (germline): SGHRS, YFSETQ. CDR3 region: CASSLGQTNEKLFF. CDR3 DNA: TGCGCCAGCAGCTTAGGTCAGACTAATGAAAAACTGTTTTTT.

The chain couples TRBV29-1 to TRBJ1-3, with D hard to call. The germline gives CDR1 SQVTM, CDR2 ANQGSEA. CDR3 length: 15 amino acids. V lost 0 bases, J lost 1 base, and 10 bases lay in between. The CDR3 DNA reads TGCAGCGTTGAAGATCCCTGGGGATCTGGAAACACCATATATTTT. This translates into CSVEDPWGSGNTIYF.

The chain carries TRBV19 and TRBJ1-5; D is possibly TRBD1 (5 bases). With 6 bases removed from V and 4 bases from J, the gap between germline ends came to 10 bases. The CDR3 is 13 residues long. Germline V gene data show CDR1 as LNHDA and CDR2 as SQIVND (reference sequence). CDR3: CASRFRENQPQHF. Here the CDR3 DNA reads TGTGCCAGTAGGTTCAGGGAGAATCAGCCCCAGCATTTT.

V usage is TRBV4-1 and J usage is TRBJ2-7; possibly TRBD1 for D (5 bases). V was pared by 0 bases and J by 7 bases, with 16 bases between. The CDR3 sequence is 15 residues long. The germline CDR1 and CDR2 sequences are MGHRA and YSYEKL. CDR3 in DNA: TGCGCCAGCAGCCAAGAGGCGACAGTATTACGGGAGCAGTACTTC. Residues: CASSQEATVLREQYF.

The count of this clone is one. The chain recombines TRBV13 with TRBJ2-5; 9 bases are shared with TRBD2. V was clipped by 0 bases and J by 2 bases; unmatched bases: 13. The CDR3 consists of 19 residues. Germline assignment: CDR1 PRHDT and CDR2 FYEKMQ (reference sequence). The CDR3 DNA reads TGTGCCAGCAGCTTAGGGGGTTTAATAGGAACTAGCGGGCAAGAGACCCAGTACTTC. This encodes CASSLGGLIGTSGQETQYF.

This rearrangement joins TRBV5-4 to TRBJ2-3, with D unclear. Germline assignment: CDR1 SGHNT and CDR2 YYREEE (reference sequence). The CDR3 extends over 14 amino acids. Trimming removed 8 bases from V and 2 bases from J, with 15 bases in between. Here the CDR3 reads CASRRSADTDTQYF. DNA for the CDR3: TGTGCCAGTAGACGGTCAGCCGACACAGATACGCAGTATTTT.

The rearrangement links TRBV27 to TRBJ2-1; 7 bases map to TRBD2. The ends lost 6 bases at V and 4 bases at J; junction bases unmatched: 15. There are 17 residues in the CDR3. The germline CDR1 and CDR2 sequences are MNHEY and SMNVEV (reference sequence). The CDR3 DNA sequence: TGTGCCAGCAGCAGACGACTAGCTCGGAACGGATACAATGAGCAGTTCTTC. Its protein product is CASSRRLARNGYNEQFF.

This clone was detected once. The CDR3 loop reads CASSDGQADTQYF. CDR3 coding DNA: TGTGCCAGCAGCGATGGACAGGCAGATACGCAGTATTTT. The chain has TRBV6-5 and TRBJ2-3; TRBD1 matches 7 bases. After removal of 6 bases from V and 4 bases from J, the junction contained 4 bases not matched to a gene. This CDR3 has 13 amino acids. From germline, CDR1 is MNHEY and CDR2 SVGAGI.

The chain uses TRBV18 and TRBJ1-5; D is undetermined. The germline gives CDR1 KGHSH, CDR2 LQKENI. V gave up 3 bases and J gave up 8 bases, with 14 bases separating them. The CDR3 loop spans 14 amino acids. CDR3 bases: TGTGCCAGCTCACCTTCCGAGTTTACGGAGCCCCAGCATTTT. It specifies CASSPSEFTEPQHF. Drawing the rest from reference TRBV18 and TRBJ1-5, the complete variable domain is NAGVMQNPRHLVRRRGQEARLRCSPMKGHSHVYWYRQLPEEGLKFMVYLQKENIIDESGMPKERFSAEFPKEGPSILRIQQVVRGDSAAYFCASSPSEFTEPQHFGDGTRLSIL.

V is TRBV5-1 and J is TRBJ2-1, with TRBD2 identical over 12 bases. The V segment lost 4 bases and the J segment 9 bases; nucleotides outside the gene matches: 5. This CDR3 is built from 14 residues. Per the germline V gene, CDR1 is SGHRS and CDR2 is YFSETQ. The CDR3: CASSELAGGLEQFF. DNA of the CDR3: TGCGCCAGCAGCGAGCTAGCGGGGGGGCTTGAGCAGTTCTTC.

This chain joins TRBV2 and TRBJ2-7; D may be TRBD1 or TRBD2 (5 bases each). V gave up 6 bases and J gave up 7 bases, with 22 bases separating them. Germline values: CDR1 SNHLY, CDR2 FYNNEI. The length of the CDR3 is 15 residues. The CDR3 bases are TGTGCCAGCAGCCCTATTCGGATGGGGACCTCGGAGCAGTACTTC. It yields the protein CASSPIRMGTSEQYF.

The chain has TRBV28 and TRBJ1-1; D call uncertain. The V gene's germline CDR1 is MDHEN and CDR2 SYDVKM. V gave up 5 bases and J gave up 6 bases, with 16 bases separating them. The CDR3 has 14 residues. The DNA for the CDR3 is TGTGCCAGCAGTAGAGACGGGTTTCGGGCTGAAGCTTTCTTT. Protein product: CASSRDGFRAEAFF.

The rearrangement links TRBV10-3 to TRBJ1-2; no clear D. Trimming took off 2 bases at V and 5 bases at J, with 6 bases between the two ends. Germline V gene data show CDR1 as ENHRY and CDR2 as SYGVKD. The CDR3 consists of 12 residues. This CDR3 is CAISEGPYGYTF. The DNA of the CDR3 is TGTGCCATCAGTGAGGGACCTTATGGCTACACCTTC.

This sequence joins TRBV19 and TRBJ2-6, with 7 positions matching TRBD2. Looked up from germline, CDR1 is LNHDA and CDR2 is SQIVND (reference sequence). V dropped 6 bases and J dropped 0; count of bases not matched to a gene: 11. This CDR3 has 18 residues. The CDR3, as DNA: TGTGCCAGTAGCCCCTCGGGGAGGGGACCCTCTGGGGCCAACGTCCTGACTTTC. This codes for CASSPSGRGPSGANVLTF.

The chain has TRBV7-9 and TRBJ2-7; 7 bases map to TRBD2. Germline CDR1 and CDR2: SEHNR and FQNEAQ (reference sequence). This CDR3 is 13 amino acids long. V gave up 8 bases and J gave up 1 base; unmatched junction bases: 5. The CDR3 DNA reads TGTGCCAGCGCCAGCGGGACTTCCTACGAGCAGTACTTC. Translating gives CASASGTSYEQYF.

This sequence joins TRBV5-1 and TRBJ2-3; 11 bases map to TRBD2. V lost 0 bases and J lost 0; bases outside the gene matches: 3. CDR3 size: 17 residues. Looked up from germline, CDR1 is SGHRS and CDR2 is YFSETQ. CDR3: CASSLGLAGGSTDTQYF. The CDR3 DNA is TGCGCCAGCAGCTTGGGTCTAGCGGGGGGAAGCACAGATACGCAGTATTTT.

This chain uses TRBV5-8 with TRBJ2-2; D gene ambiguous. Between the trimmed V and J ends, which lost 6 bases and 0 bases, there was a span of 12 bases. CDR3 length: 15 amino acids. Germline V gene data show CDR1 as SGHTS and CDR2 as YDEGEE. CDR3 nucleotide sequence: TGTGCCAGCACCGGAGTTCAGACGAACACCGGGGAGCTGTTTTTT. Translation: CASTGVQTNTGELFF.

The V call is TRBV19, the J call TRBJ2-7; 13 bases line up with TRBD2. Trimming took 4 bases from V and 3 from J; bases not matched to a gene: 3. CDR1 and CDR2 from the germline V gene are LNHDA and SQIVND (reference sequence). CDR3 length: 15 residues. The CDR3, as DNA: TGTGCCAGTAGTACTGGACTAGCGGGGGTCTACGAGCAGTACTTC. It codes for CASSTGLAGVYEQYF.